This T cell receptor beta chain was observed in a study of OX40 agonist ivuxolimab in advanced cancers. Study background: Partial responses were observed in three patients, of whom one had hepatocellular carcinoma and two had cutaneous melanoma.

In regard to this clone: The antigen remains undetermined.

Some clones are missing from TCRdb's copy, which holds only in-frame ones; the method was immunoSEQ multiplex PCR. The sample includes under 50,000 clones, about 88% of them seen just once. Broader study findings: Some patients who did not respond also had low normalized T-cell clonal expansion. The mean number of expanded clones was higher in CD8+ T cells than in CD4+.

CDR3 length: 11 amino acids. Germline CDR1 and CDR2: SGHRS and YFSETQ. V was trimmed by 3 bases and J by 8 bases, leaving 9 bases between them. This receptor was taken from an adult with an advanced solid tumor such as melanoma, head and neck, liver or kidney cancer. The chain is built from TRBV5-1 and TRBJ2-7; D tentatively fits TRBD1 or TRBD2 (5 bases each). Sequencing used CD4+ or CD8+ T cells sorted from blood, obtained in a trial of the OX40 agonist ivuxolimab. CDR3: CASSWDDKQYF. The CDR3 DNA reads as TGCGCCAGCAGCTGGGACGACAAGCAGTACTTC. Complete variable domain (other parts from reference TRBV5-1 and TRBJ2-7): KAGVTQTPRYLIKTRGQQVTLSCSPISGHRSVSWYQQTPGQGLQFLFEYFSETQRNKGNFPGRFSGRQFSNSRSEMNVSTLELGDSALYLCASSWDDKQYFGPGTRLTVT.